A selection of T cell receptor beta chains follows, all from one sample in a study of a mutant IDH1 vaccine in newly diagnosed glioma. Libraries were prepared by immunoSEQ multiplex PCR; TCRdb keeps only in-frame clonotypes and omits some of them. The table lists more than 25,000 clones, around 90% of them singletons. Antigens for these TCRs are unknown. The sequences come from PBMCs, collected from a glioma patient whose treatment included an IDH1 peptide vaccine. Every receptor here comes from a man between 18 and 29 years old with glioma. Each CDR3 is given with its conserved first and last residue. Fields, in order: J gene, clone size, D gene, V gene, CDR3 DNA, CDR3 protein. A D gene is named only where the DNA matches it firmly. Expanded clones are given a class, and other clones once, few, many or no size at all.

j_call: TRBJ2-7; clone_size: -; d_call: TRBD1; v_call: TRBV29-1; cdr3_nt: TGCAGCGTTGAAGGACAGGGGACATACGAGCAGTACTTC; cdr3_aa: CSVEGQGTYEQYF
j_call: TRBJ1-2; clone_size: once; d_call: TRBD1; v_call: TRBV19; cdr3_nt: TGTGCCACTAGGACAGGGGGCGTCCGTGGCTACACCTTC; cdr3_aa: CATRTGGVRGYTF
j_call: TRBJ2-2; clone_size: few; d_call: -; v_call: TRBV6-4; cdr3_nt: TGTGCCAGCAGTGACTCGGGGACCGGGGAGCTGTTTTTT; cdr3_aa: CASSDSGTGELFF
j_call: TRBJ2-5; clone_size: -; d_call: -; v_call: TRBV7-2; cdr3_nt: TGTGCCAGCAGCTTAGGGCTCGAGACCCAGTACTTC; cdr3_aa: CASSLGLETQYF
j_call: TRBJ2-3; clone_size: few; d_call: -; v_call: TRBV15; cdr3_nt: TGTGCCACCAGCAGAGGAATATTAAGCACAGATACGCAGTATTTT; cdr3_aa: CATSRGILSTDTQYF
j_call: TRBJ2-5; clone_size: -; d_call: TRBD2; v_call: TRBV4-3; cdr3_nt: TGCGCCAGCAGCCAAGACCGACTAGCCCTCCAAGAGACCCAGTACTTC; cdr3_aa: CASSQDRLALQETQYF
j_call: TRBJ2-3; clone_size: -; d_call: -; v_call: TRBV10-3; cdr3_nt: TGTGCCATCAGTGACCCTCGGGTAGATACGCAGTATTTT; cdr3_aa: CAISDPRVDTQYF
j_call: TRBJ1-2; clone_size: -; d_call: -; v_call: TRBV6-5; cdr3_nt: TGTGCCAGCAGTACCGGCCGGGCCTATGGCTACACCTTC; cdr3_aa: CASSTGRAYGYTF
j_call: TRBJ2-2; clone_size: once; d_call: -; v_call: TRBV5-4; cdr3_nt: TGTGCCAGCAGCTTGGAGATCCGAGACACCGGGGAGCTGTTTTTT; cdr3_aa: CASSLEIRDTGELFF
j_call: TRBJ2-7; clone_size: -; d_call: -; v_call: TRBV18; cdr3_nt: TGTGCCAGCTCGAGCGTGCACGAGCAGTACTTC; cdr3_aa: CASSSVHEQYF
j_call: TRBJ1-4; clone_size: -; d_call: -; v_call: TRBV30; cdr3_nt: TGTGCCTGGAGTGTAGCCGTGTTGGGGGCCGACCTGGGCGATGAAAAACTGTTTTTT; cdr3_aa: CAWSVAVLGADLGDEKLFF
j_call: TRBJ2-3; clone_size: -; d_call: -; v_call: TRBV29-1; cdr3_nt: TGCAGCGTCGGGACCCCAGGAGGCACAGATACGCAGTATTTT; cdr3_aa: CSVGTPGGTDTQYF
j_call: TRBJ2-4; clone_size: -; d_call: -; v_call: TRBV7-9; cdr3_nt: TGTGCCAGCAGCCCCACAGTGATCGGTGACATTCAGTACTTC; cdr3_aa: CASSPTVIGDIQYF
j_call: TRBJ1-1; clone_size: -; d_call: -; v_call: TRBV5-1; cdr3_nt: TGCGCCAGCAGCTCCAGTGGAACTGAAGCTTTCTTT; cdr3_aa: CASSSSGTEAFF
j_call: TRBJ1-1; clone_size: medium-sized; d_call: -; v_call: TRBV4-2; cdr3_nt: TGTGCCAGCAGCCAAGAACAAGGACTGGAGGGGGTCGGGACTGAAGCTTTCTTT; cdr3_aa: CASSQEQGLEGVGTEAFF
j_call: TRBJ2-7; clone_size: -; d_call: -; v_call: TRBV6-5; cdr3_nt: TGTGCCAGCAGCCTCAGGAACTTCGGCCACGAGCAGTACTTC; cdr3_aa: CASSLRNFGHEQYF
j_call: TRBJ2-1; clone_size: few; d_call: -; v_call: TRBV5-6; cdr3_nt: TGTGCCAGCAGCCGTTGGCCTAATTTGGGGAATGAGCAGTTCTTC; cdr3_aa: CASSRWPNLGNEQFF
j_call: TRBJ1-2; clone_size: -; d_call: -; v_call: TRBV6-6; cdr3_nt: TGTGCCTTGGGTTCGACAGTGAACTATGGCTACACCTTC; cdr3_aa: CALGSTVNYGYTF
j_call: TRBJ2-2; clone_size: -; d_call: -; v_call: TRBV6-5; cdr3_nt: TGTGCCAGCAGGGACAAGAACACCGGGGAGCTGTTTTTT; cdr3_aa: CASRDKNTGELFF
j_call: TRBJ2-5; clone_size: -; d_call: TRBD1; v_call: TRBV5-4; cdr3_nt: TGTGCCAGCAGCTTCGACAGGGGTGGAGAGACCCAGTACTTC; cdr3_aa: CASSFDRGGETQYF
j_call: TRBJ2-4; clone_size: -; d_call: -; v_call: TRBV30; cdr3_nt: TGTGCCTGGAGCAATTCCGCCAAAAACATTCAGTACTTC; cdr3_aa: CAWSNSAKNIQYF
j_call: TRBJ2-2; clone_size: -; d_call: TRBD2; v_call: TRBV6-4; cdr3_nt: TGTGCCAGCAAGGTCCTAGCGGGAGAATCCGGGGAGCTGTTTTTT; cdr3_aa: CASKVLAGESGELFF
j_call: TRBJ1-4; clone_size: -; d_call: TRBD1; v_call: TRBV27; cdr3_nt: TGTGCCAGCAGCCCACAACGGGACAGAGTCGAAAAACTGTTTTTT; cdr3_aa: CASSPQRDRVEKLFF
j_call: TRBJ1-1; clone_size: -; d_call: -; v_call: TRBV5-1; cdr3_nt: TGCGCCAGCAGCTTGACGCTGAACACTGAAGCTTTCTTT; cdr3_aa: CASSLTLNTEAFF
j_call: TRBJ1-1; clone_size: -; d_call: TRBD1; v_call: TRBV30; cdr3_nt: TGTGCCTGGAGTACCGCGGGACAGGGTAGCCGGGGAGCTTTCTTT; cdr3_aa: CAWSTAGQGSRGAFF
j_call: TRBJ2-7; clone_size: -; d_call: TRBD2; v_call: TRBV6-6; cdr3_nt: TGTGCCAGCAGTCGGGAGGGTCGTTCCTACGAGCAGTACTTC; cdr3_aa: CASSREGRSYEQYF
j_call: TRBJ1-5; clone_size: -; d_call: -; v_call: TRBV2; cdr3_nt: TGTGCCAGCCAGGGCGGGACTGATAGCAATCAGCCCCAGCATTTT; cdr3_aa: CASQGGTDSNQPQHF
j_call: TRBJ2-7; clone_size: -; d_call: -; v_call: TRBV29-1; cdr3_nt: TGCAGCGTTCGGGACACCGCCTACGAGCAGTACTTC; cdr3_aa: CSVRDTAYEQYF
j_call: TRBJ1-5; clone_size: -; d_call: -; v_call: TRBV2; cdr3_nt: TGTGCCAGCAGTGAAGTCTCGAGGAATCAGCCCCAGCATTTT; cdr3_aa: CASSEVSRNQPQHF
j_call: TRBJ2-3; clone_size: -; d_call: -; v_call: TRBV7-9; cdr3_nt: TGTGCCAGCAGCTTATTCGAAGGGGCGGGACCCACAGATACGCAGTATTTT; cdr3_aa: CASSLFEGAGPTDTQYF
j_call: TRBJ2-7; clone_size: -; d_call: TRBD2; v_call: TRBV6-5; cdr3_nt: TGTGCCAGCAGACTGGGACTAGCGGGAGGGGAGTACTTC; cdr3_aa: CASRLGLAGGEYF
j_call: TRBJ1-2; clone_size: -; d_call: -; v_call: TRBV6-1; cdr3_nt: TGTGCCAGCAGTGAAGGGGGCTATGGCTACACCTTC; cdr3_aa: CASSEGGYGYTF
j_call: TRBJ1-1; clone_size: -; d_call: -; v_call: TRBV5-4; cdr3_nt: TGTGCCAGCAGCCAACAGCCAGGGGTGAACACTGAAGCTTTCTTT; cdr3_aa: CASSQQPGVNTEAFF
j_call: TRBJ2-2; clone_size: -; d_call: TRBD1; v_call: TRBV7-2; cdr3_nt: TGTGCCAGCAGCTCCCACAGGGGGCGCATACGGGGGAACACCGGGGAGCTGTTTTTT; cdr3_aa: CASSSHRGRIRGNTGELFF
j_call: TRBJ1-2; clone_size: -; d_call: -; v_call: TRBV5-4; cdr3_nt: TGTGCCAGCAGCTTACAGGGTCCTGGCTACACCTTC; cdr3_aa: CASSLQGPGYTF
j_call: TRBJ2-3; clone_size: -; d_call: TRBD2; v_call: TRBV4-2; cdr3_nt: TGTGCCAGCAGCCAAGGGACTAGCGAGGATACGCAGTATTTT; cdr3_aa: CASSQGTSEDTQYF
j_call: TRBJ2-3; clone_size: -; d_call: TRBD1; v_call: TRBV7-9; cdr3_nt: TGTGCCAGCAGCTTACGGACAGGGGTCACAGATACGCAGTATTTT; cdr3_aa: CASSLRTGVTDTQYF
j_call: TRBJ1-5; clone_size: -; d_call: -; v_call: TRBV19; cdr3_nt: TGTGCCAGTAGTATAGATCGAGGATGGCAGCCCCAGCATTTT; cdr3_aa: CASSIDRGWQPQHF
j_call: TRBJ1-1; clone_size: once; d_call: TRBD1; v_call: TRBV6-6; cdr3_nt: TGTGCCAGCAGTTGGGACAGGGAGGACACTGAAGCTTTCTTT; cdr3_aa: CASSWDREDTEAFF
j_call: TRBJ1-1; clone_size: -; d_call: -; v_call: TRBV28; cdr3_nt: TGTGCCAGCAGTTTGGGACAAGGGAACACTGAAGCTTTCTTT; cdr3_aa: CASSLGQGNTEAFF
j_call: TRBJ2-1; clone_size: -; d_call: -; v_call: TRBV5-1; cdr3_nt: TGCGCCAGCAGCCTGGGACTCTCCAGCTCCTACAATGAGCAGTTCTTC; cdr3_aa: CASSLGLSSSYNEQFF
j_call: TRBJ2-1; clone_size: -; d_call: -; v_call: TRBV27; cdr3_nt: TGTGCCAGCAGTGCCCACTCCGCCTACAATGAGCAGTTCTTC; cdr3_aa: CASSAHSAYNEQFF
j_call: TRBJ2-7; clone_size: -; d_call: -; v_call: TRBV2; cdr3_nt: TGTGCCAGCAGCGACCACGAGCAGTACTTC; cdr3_aa: CASSDHEQYF
j_call: TRBJ1-1; clone_size: once; d_call: TRBD1; v_call: TRBV5-6; cdr3_nt: TGTGCCAGCAGCTTCGGGGGACAGGGTCCGAACACTGAAGCTTTCTTT; cdr3_aa: CASSFGGQGPNTEAFF
j_call: TRBJ1-1; clone_size: -; d_call: TRBD1; v_call: TRBV19; cdr3_nt: TGTGCCAGTAGTACCGGACAGGGCTTGGACACTGAAGCTTTCTTT; cdr3_aa: CASSTGQGLDTEAFF
j_call: TRBJ2-7; clone_size: -; d_call: -; v_call: TRBV7-9; cdr3_nt: TGTGCCAGCAGCCCTGTAGCCTACGAGCAGTACTTC; cdr3_aa: CASSPVAYEQYF
j_call: TRBJ1-5; clone_size: -; d_call: -; v_call: TRBV5-4; cdr3_nt: TGTGCCACAACGACGGGACCCAATCAGCCCCAGCATTTT; cdr3_aa: CATTTGPNQPQHF
j_call: TRBJ1-4; clone_size: -; d_call: -; v_call: TRBV7-2; cdr3_nt: TGTGCCAGCAGCTGGGCCCAGGGTGGTAATGAAAAACTGTTTTTT; cdr3_aa: CASSWAQGGNEKLFF
j_call: TRBJ2-1; clone_size: -; d_call: TRBD1; v_call: TRBV15; cdr3_nt: TGTGCCACCAGTCGGGACAGGGTAGATGAGCAGTTCTTC; cdr3_aa: CATSRDRVDEQFF
j_call: TRBJ2-3; clone_size: -; d_call: -; v_call: TRBV15; cdr3_nt: TGTGCCACCAGCACCTTCCAACTAGCAGACCTCACAGATACGCAGTATTTT; cdr3_aa: CATSTFQLADLTDTQYF
j_call: TRBJ2-7; clone_size: -; d_call: -; v_call: TRBV28; cdr3_nt: TGTGCCAGCAGTTTTCGTCTAGCGCCCTGGGAGCAGTACTTC; cdr3_aa: CASSFRLAPWEQYF
j_call: TRBJ1-5; clone_size: -; d_call: -; v_call: TRBV28; cdr3_nt: TGTGCCAGCAGTTTACAGGGAGAGGGTCAGCCCCAGCATTTT; cdr3_aa: CASSLQGEGQPQHF
j_call: TRBJ2-7; clone_size: -; d_call: -; v_call: TRBV6-5; cdr3_nt: TGTGCCAGCAGTTACGTGGCTAGTGGTTCCTACGAGCAGTACTTC; cdr3_aa: CASSYVASGSYEQYF
j_call: TRBJ2-3; clone_size: -; d_call: -; v_call: TRBV7-2; cdr3_nt: TGTGCCAGCAGCCTATCAGGGTTAGATACGCAGTATTTT; cdr3_aa: CASSLSGLDTQYF